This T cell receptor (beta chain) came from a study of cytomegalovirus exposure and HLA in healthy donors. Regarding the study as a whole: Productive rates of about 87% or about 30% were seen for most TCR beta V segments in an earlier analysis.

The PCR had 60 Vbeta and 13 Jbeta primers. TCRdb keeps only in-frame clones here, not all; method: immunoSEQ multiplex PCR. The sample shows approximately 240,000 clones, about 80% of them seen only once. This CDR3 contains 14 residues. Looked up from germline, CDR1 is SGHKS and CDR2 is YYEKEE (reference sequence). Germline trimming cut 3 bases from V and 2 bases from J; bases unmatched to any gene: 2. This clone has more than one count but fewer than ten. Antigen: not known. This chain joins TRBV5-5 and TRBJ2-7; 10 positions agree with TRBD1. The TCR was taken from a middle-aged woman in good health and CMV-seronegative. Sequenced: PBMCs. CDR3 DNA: TGTGCCAGCAGCTCGGGACAGGGGACCTACGAGCAGTACTTC. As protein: CASSSGQGTYEQYF.